A single sample is the source of the 25 T cell receptor beta chains below, sequenced in a study of Ad26.COV2.S vaccination and SARS-CoV-2 variants. Sample treatment: some 20 received Ad26.COV2.S at low or high dose, single or two shots; about 5 received placebo; per-sample allocation not given. Sample collection was performed on day 63 after the first vaccine or placebo injection. Only in-frame clones appear in the TCRdb table, and some are missing; sequencing was by immunoSEQ multiplex PCR. The sample has a few hundred thousand clones, around 90% seen once. The specimen was peripheral blood, collected in a trial of Ad26.COV2.S vaccine versus placebo. These receptors originate from a person between 18 and 59 years old who received the Ad26.COV2.S COVID-19 vaccine or a placebo.

Comments on this clone: The same CDR3 also results from other DNA sequences found in this sample. The genes are TRBV4-1 and TRBJ1-1, with D unresolved. The CDR3 is 13 amino acids. Trimming stripped 1 base from V and 2 bases from J, with 5 bases between. The germline gives CDR1 MGHRA, CDR2 YSYEKL. The CDR3 loop reads CASSQGVNTEAFF. The CDR3 nucleotides read TGCGCCAGCAGCCAAGGTGTAAACACTGAAGCTTTCTTT.

J is TRBJ2-2 and V is TRBV5-8; tentative D call: TRBD1 (6 bases). The V gene lost 4 bases and the J gene lost 7 bases, with 23 bases spanning the gap. The CDR3 runs 17 residues. Germline assignment: CDR1 SGHTS and CDR2 YDEGEE. The CDR3 sequence is CASSDPGHPENHGELFF. CDR3 nucleotides: TGTGCCAGCAGCGACCCGGGACACCCTGAGAATCACGGGGAGCTGTTTTTT.

The chain combines TRBV24-1 with TRBJ1-1; D ambiguous. The CDR3 length is 9 residues. V was shortened by 7 bases and J by 6 bases, with 2 bases between the two germline ends. The germline CDR1 and CDR2 sequences are KGHDR and SFDVKD. CDR3 loop: CATSPEAFF. The CDR3 DNA reads TGTGCCACCAGCCCTGAAGCTTTCTTT.

The CDR3 sequence is CASSLGQIYGYTF. CDR3 DNA: TGCGCCAGCAGCTTGGGACAAATCTATGGCTACACCTTC. This sequence joins TRBV5-1 and TRBJ1-2; D gene ambiguous. The CDR3 is 13 residues long. The V gene's germline CDR1 is SGHRS and CDR2 YFSETQ. The ends were cut back, 0 bases at V and 4 bases at J, with 7 bases in the middle.

This chain connects TRBV18 to TRBJ2-1, with TRBD2 matching 9 bases. CDR3 size: 16 residues. The germline CDR1 and CDR2 sequences are KGHSH and LQKENI. Trimming took 3 bases from V and 4 from J; bases not matched to a gene: 7. In DNA form, the CDR3 reads TGTGCCAGCTCACCCTCTTTAGCGGGAGTGTACAATGAGCAGTTCTTC. Encoded protein: CASSPSLAGVYNEQFF.

The chain has TRBV29-1 and TRBJ2-2; D not certain. V was cut by 7 bases and J by 0 bases, with 9 bases left in between. CDR1 and CDR2 (germline): SQVTM, ANQGSEA. The CDR3 covers 13 residues. The DNA for the CDR3 is TGCAGCGGGTACATCGCGAACACCGGGGAGCTGTTTTTT. Translating it yields CSGYIANTGELFF.

This rearrangement joins TRBV11-3 to TRBJ2-5; TRBD1 matches at 9 bases. J was trimmed by 4 bases and V by 6 bases; bases with no gene match: 6. Germline CDR1 SGHNT, CDR2 YENEEA. The CDR3 length is 14 residues. In DNA, the CDR3 is TGTGCCAGCAGTTCGACAGGGGGTGGAGAGACCCAGTACTTC. Residues: CASSSTGGGETQYF.

The rearrangement uses TRBV19 and TRBJ1-2, with 8 bases that match TRBD1. The ends lost 5 bases at V and 4 bases at J; junction bases unmatched: 12. The germline CDR1 and CDR2 sequences are LNHDA and SQIVND (reference sequence). This CDR3 has 16 amino acids. The CDR3 here is CASSHGQGLLSYGYTF. CDR3 nucleotides: TGTGCCAGTAGTCACGGACAGGGCCTCCTATCCTATGGCTACACCTTC.

V and J are TRBV18 and TRBJ1-2; perhaps TRBD1 as D (5 bases). Trimming removed 3 bases at V and 5 bases at J, with 13 bases between. The V gene's germline CDR1 is KGHSH and CDR2 LQKENI. There are 14 residues in the CDR3. DNA of the CDR3: TGTGCCAGCTCACCGGTCCAGGGCGAATATGGCTACACCTTC. Translation gives CASSPVQGEYGYTF.

This sequence joins TRBV15 and TRBJ2-2, with D unclear. The CDR3 runs 12 residues. V was shortened by 1 base and J by 7 bases, with 4 bases between the two germline ends. CDR1 is LNHNV and CDR2 is YYDKDF in the germline V gene (reference sequence). The CDR3 nucleotides are TGTGCCACCAGCAGAGTGGTCGGGGAGCTGTTTTTT. Translated, it gives CATSRVVGELFF.

The chain is built from TRBV24-1 and TRBJ2-1, with 8 bases lining up with TRBD2. Looked up from germline, CDR1 is KGHDR and CDR2 is SFDVKD. V dropped 0 bases and J dropped 3; count of bases not matched to a gene: 3. The CDR3 loop spans 16 amino acids. The CDR3 nucleotides read TGTGCCACCAGTGATTTGCGGGCGGGGGGCTACAATGAGCAGTTCTTC. Encoded protein: CATSDLRAGGYNEQFF.

The chain joins TRBV29-1 to TRBJ1-3; no definite D call. Trimming pared 4 bases from V and 9 bases from J, leaving 16 bases between. This CDR3 contains 13 residues. Germline values: CDR1 SQVTM, CDR2 ANQGSEA. The CDR3 sequence: CSVVRAPEVTIYF. As DNA, the CDR3 is TGCAGCGTTGTGAGGGCCCCGGAGGTCACCATATATTTT.

The chain carries TRBV19 and TRBJ1-1, with D uncertain. This CDR3 comprises 15 residues. Germline CDR1 is LNHDA and CDR2 is SQIVND (reference sequence). V dropped 0 bases and J dropped 1 base, with 9 bases sitting between them. The CDR3 spells CASSIDGGRNTEAFF. Here the CDR3 DNA reads TGTGCCAGTAGTATAGACGGAGGGAGGAACACTGAAGCTTTCTTT.

The chain recombines TRBV4-3 with TRBJ2-1; D may be TRBD2 (5 bases). The ends were cut back, 0 bases at V and 6 bases at J, with 12 bases in the middle. CDR3 length: 15 residues. Per the germline V gene, CDR1 is LGHNA and CDR2 is YSLEER. The CDR3 nucleotides are TGCGCCAGCAGCCAAGATAATCTCCGGGGCAATGAGCAGTTCTTC. Its translation: CASSQDNLRGNEQFF.

This chain connects TRBV7-9 to TRBJ1-1; possible D gene TRBD1, 6 bases. Germline V gene data show CDR1 as SEHNR and CDR2 as FQNEAQ (reference sequence). Trimming left V 5 bases short and J 0 bases short, with 10 bases between. The CDR3 covers 14 residues. CDR3 DNA sequence: TGTGCCAGCAGCACCGGGACACTGAACACTGAAGCTTTCTTT. Translated: CASSTGTLNTEAFF.

V is TRBV19 and J is TRBJ2-5, with TRBD2 matching over 12 bases. The J segment lost 5 bases and the V segment lost 3 bases, leaving 4 bases of the junction unmatched. CDR1 LNHDA and CDR2 SQIVND come from the germline V gene (reference sequence). The CDR3 totals 15 residues. The CDR3 loop reads CASSILAGGPETQYF. CDR3 bases: TGTGCCAGTAGTATTCTAGCGGGAGGGCCGGAGACCCAGTACTTC.

This clone was detected once. This chain uses TRBV7-2 with TRBJ2-5, with 8 bases matching TRBD2. J was trimmed by 4 bases and V by 5 bases; bases with no gene match: 9. The germline V gene has CDR1 SGHTA and CDR2 FQGNSA. The CDR3 consists of 15 residues. The CDR3 here is CASSPSPGGGETQYF. The CDR3 region has the DNA TGTGCCAGCAGCCCCTCACCGGGGGGGGGAGAGACCCAGTACTTC.

V and J are TRBV5-1 and TRBJ2-2, with TRBD2 identical over 7 bases. Germline assignment: CDR1 SGHRS and CDR2 YFSETQ. This CDR3 has 16 amino acids. The ends lost 1 base at V and 1 base at J; junction bases unmatched: 4. This CDR3 reads CASSLRSGENTGELFF. DNA for the CDR3: TGCGCCAGCAGCTTGAGGAGCGGGGAGAACACCGGGGAGCTGTTTTTT.

The chain combines TRBV27 with TRBJ1-5, with no clear D. The CDR3 totals 15 residues. The V gene's germline CDR1 is MNHEY and CDR2 SMNVEV (reference sequence). Trimming pared 0 bases from V and 4 bases from J, leaving 10 bases between. The CDR3, as DNA: TGTGCCAGCAGTTTATCGACTGGACTTAATCAGCCCCAGCATTTT. Residues: CASSLSTGLNQPQHF.

This sequence joins TRBV7-9 and TRBJ1-2, with D unclear. The CDR3 totals 11 residues. Trimming pared 9 bases from V and 2 bases from J, leaving 7 bases between. Germline CDR1 SEHNR, CDR2 FQNEAQ (reference sequence). The CDR3 DNA reads TGTGCCAGTTCCTCGAACTATGGCTACACCTTC. Amino acids: CASSSNYGYTF.

The gene calls are TRBV15 and TRBJ1-2, with 9 bases matching TRBD1. Germline V gene data show CDR1 as LNHNV and CDR2 as YYDKDF (reference sequence). CDR3 length equals 16 residues. V was clipped by 2 bases and J by 4 bases; unmatched bases: 8. CDR3 amino acids: CATSRMADRGTYGYTF. The CDR3 DNA sequence: TGTGCCACCAGCAGAATGGCGGACAGGGGCACCTATGGCTACACCTTC.

This chain links TRBV6-5 with TRBJ1-1; weak D call: TRBD1 (6 bases). The length of the CDR3 is 13 residues. The V gene lost 6 bases and the J gene lost 4 bases, with 12 bases spanning the gap. Germline CDR1 and CDR2: MNHEY and SVGAGI. This CDR3 is CASREHRVTEAFF. As DNA, the CDR3 is TGTGCCAGCAGAGAGCACAGGGTCACTGAAGCTTTCTTT.

The V call is TRBV11-2, the J call TRBJ2-2; D unclear. The CDR3 has 17 amino acids. The germline CDR1 and CDR2 sequences are SGHAT and FQNNGV. Between the trimmed V and J ends, which lost 5 bases and 2 bases, there was a span of 18 bases. CDR3 sequence reads: CASSPPEAIRNTGELFF. CDR3 coding DNA: TGTGCCAGCAGCCCCCCCGAGGCGATCAGAAACACCGGGGAGCTGTTTTTT.

This clone was detected once. This rearrangement joins TRBV4-1 to TRBJ2-3, with TRBD1 as a possible D gene (6 bases). V lost 0 bases to trimming and J lost 1 base, with 17 bases between them. This CDR3 comprises 18 residues. The germline V gene encodes CDR1 MGHRA and CDR2 YSYEKL. The CDR3 loop reads CASSQDGPRDTGTDTQYF. The CDR3, as DNA: TGCGCCAGCAGCCAAGATGGGCCCCGGGACACTGGCACAGATACGCAGTATTTT.

The chain joins TRBV9 to TRBJ1-1; D gene unclear. V shed 4 bases and J shed 8 bases, with 15 bases lying between them. Per germline, CDR1 SGDLS and CDR2 YYNGEE. The CDR3 totals 13 residues. The CDR3: CASSPELGTEAFF. CDR3 nucleotide sequence: TGTGCCAGCAGCCCAGAGCTGGGAACGGAAGCTTTCTTT.